The 29 T cell receptor beta chains below come from one sample, sequenced in a study of beta chain features in type 1 diabetes. Study-wide results and caveats: TCRB CDR3 length was moderately but significantly reduced in all four CD4+ subsets of Type 1 diabetes patients.

These receptors have no known antigen. Every bit of the isolated RNA underwent reverse transcription, so sequencing read expressed TCRB transcripts. The assay was immunoSEQ multiplex PCR, and TCRdb's table has in-frame clones only and misses some. The repertoire holds a few hundred thousand clones, with approximately 15% as singletons. Material: naive CD4+ T cells from blood. The source is a man younger than 45 with type 1 diabetes.

The chain employs TRBV4-1 and TRBJ2-2; 7 bases line up with TRBD2. CDR3 size: 19 residues. Per the germline V gene, CDR1 is MGHRA and CDR2 is YSYEKL. The trim removed 0 bases at V and 0 bases at J, leaving 10 bases unmatched. The chain's CDR3 is CASSQDKWLAETNTGELFF. DNA for the CDR3: TGCGCCAGCAGCCAAGATAAATGGCTAGCGGAGACGAACACCGGGGAGCTGTTTTTT.

This chain uses TRBV19 with TRBJ1-1; 11 bases are a match to TRBD1. The CDR3 has 15 residues. Trimming removed 7 bases from V and 5 bases from J; junction bases left unmatched: 9. The germline V gene encodes CDR1 LNHDA and CDR2 SQIVND (reference sequence). The CDR3 DNA follows: TGTGCCAGTAACGGACAGGGGGCGCGAGGAACTGAAGCTTTCTTT. This sequence encodes CASNGQGARGTEAFF. Full variable domain (outside the CDR3, taken from reference TRBV19 and TRBJ1-1): DGGITQSPKYLFRKEGQNVTLSCEQNLNHDAMYWYRQDPGQGLRLIYYSQIVNDFQKGDIAEGYSVSREKKESFPLTVTSAQKNPTAFYLCASNGQGARGTEAFFGQGTRLTVV.

The rearrangement uses TRBV5-6 and TRBJ1-2, with TRBD1 identical over 7 bases. The CDR3 covers 14 residues. CDR1 and CDR2 (germline): SGHDT, YYEEEE. The trim removed 2 bases at V and 4 bases at J, leaving 5 bases unmatched. The CDR3 DNA reads as TGTGCCAGCAGCTTAGGGGGCGTCAGCTATGGCTACACCTTC. It codes for CASSLGGVSYGYTF.

This clone was counted a few times. The V and J genes are TRBV5-4 and TRBJ1-6; the match to TRBD1 covers 12 bases. The CDR3 sequence is 18 residues long. Trimming removed 4 bases from V and 4 bases from J; junction bases left unmatched: 9. Germline V lookup: CDR1 SGHNT, CDR2 YYREEE (reference sequence). The CDR3 sequence: CASSGTGTGGAYNSPLHF. CDR3 DNA: TGTGCCAGCAGCGGTACCGGGACAGGGGGCGCGTATAATTCACCCCTCCACTTT.

There are a few counts of this clone. This chain connects TRBV30 to TRBJ2-4; 9 bases fit TRBD1. This CDR3 has 14 amino acids. V lost 6 bases and J lost 5; bases outside the gene matches: 8. The germline V gene has CDR1 GTSNPN and CDR2 SVGIG (reference sequence). For the CDR3, the DNA is TGTGCCTGCGACCGGGACAGGGTCGAAAACATTCAGTACTTC. Amino acids: CACDRDRVENIQYF.

V gene TRBV5-1 combines with J gene TRBJ2-5, with D perhaps matching TRBD1 (6 bases). The CDR3 is made up of 15 amino acids. V was shortened by 1 base and J by 0 bases, with 10 bases between the two germline ends. Germline CDR1 and CDR2: SGHRS and YFSETQ. CDR3 in DNA: TGCGCCAGCAGCTTGAACACAGGGCACCAAGAGACCCAGTACTTC. Translation: CASSLNTGHQETQYF.

This clone was found a few times. V usage is TRBV7-9 and J usage is TRBJ2-5; possibly TRBD2 for D (6 bases). Trimming pared 5 bases from V and 5 bases from J, leaving 15 bases between. The CDR3 contains 14 residues. Germline CDR1 reads SEHNR; CDR2 reads FQNEAQ (reference sequence). CDR3 amino acids: CASSPGGAVETQYF. In DNA form, the CDR3 reads TGTGCCAGCAGCCCCGGAGGGGCCGTCGAGACCCAGTACTTC.

This clone was found a few times. The chain uses TRBV6-5 and TRBJ1-1, with a possible D match to TRBD1 (6 bases). Germline V lookup: CDR1 MNHEY, CDR2 SVGAGI. V was cut by 0 bases and J by 5 bases, with 13 bases left in between. The CDR3 sequence is 15 residues long. The CDR3 sequence: CASSYSDSYWTEAFF. The CDR3 nucleotides are TGTGCCAGCAGTTACTCGGACAGTTATTGGACTGAAGCTTTCTTT.

This clone has more than one count but fewer than ten. The rearrangement uses TRBV18 and TRBJ1-2, with D hard to call. The germline gives CDR1 KGHSH, CDR2 LQKENI. The CDR3 loop spans 14 amino acids. V lost 0 bases and J lost 8, with 13 bases in between. The DNA for the CDR3 is TGTGCCAGCTCACCACCCGGTCCCCTCCGGGGCTACACCTTC. It is translated as CASSPPGPLRGYTF.

This clone was counted only a few times. The chain combines TRBV4-1 with TRBJ1-2; 11 bases agree with TRBD1. V shed 3 bases, J shed 4 bases, and the junction held 13 bases outside the gene matches. The CDR3 loop spans 18 amino acids. Germline CDR1 and CDR2: MGHRA and YSYEKL. CDR3 loop: CASSQVDRGPSLGYGYTF. As DNA, the CDR3 is TGCGCCAGCAGCCAGGTGGACAGGGGGCCCTCTTTGGGCTATGGCTACACCTTC.

J is TRBJ2-7 and V is TRBV18, with 7 bases lining up with TRBD2. CDR3 length: 15 amino acids. Trimming took 3 bases from V and 2 from J; bases not matched to a gene: 7. Germline V gene sequence: CDR1 KGHSH, CDR2 LQKENI. CDR3 bases: TGTGCCAGCTCACCCGAGCGGGGAGGGGCCTACGAGCAGTACTTC. Protein sequence: CASSPERGGAYEQYF.

V usage is TRBV30 and J usage is TRBJ1-1; TRBD1 matches 7 bases. After removal of 3 bases from V and 1 base from J, the junction contained 2 bases not matched to a gene. The CDR3 spans 13 residues. Germline CDR1 reads GTSNPN; CDR2 reads SVGIG (reference sequence). The CDR3 is CAWRDRTNTEAFF. The CDR3 coding sequence is TGTGCCTGGAGGGACAGGACGAACACTGAAGCTTTCTTT.

The genes are TRBV29-1 and TRBJ2-3; TRBD2 matches at 7 bases. V was pared by 6 bases and J by 0 bases, with 12 bases of the junction left unmatched. This CDR3 is built from 16 residues. The germline gives CDR1 SQVTM, CDR2 ANQGSEA. Written as DNA, the CDR3 is TGCAGCGTGACGCGAGCCACTAGCGCGAGCACAGATACGCAGTATTTT. Translating gives CSVTRATSASTDTQYF.

This clone was seen only a few times. In DNA form, the CDR3 reads TGTGCCAGCAGCGGCTTCGGGGGAGGGGACTACAATGAGCAGTTCTTC. Translating it yields CASSGFGGGDYNEQFF. V and J are TRBV7-9 and TRBJ2-1; 7 bases are shared with TRBD2. The germline CDR1 and CDR2 sequences are SEHNR and FQNEAQ (reference sequence). This CDR3 has 16 amino acids. Trimming removed 5 bases from V and 3 bases from J; junction bases left unmatched: 10.

This chain joins TRBV4-1 and TRBJ1-2; no reliable D call. Trimming removed 1 base from V and 0 bases from J, with 6 bases in between. Germline loops: CDR1 MGHRA, CDR2 YSYEKL. The CDR3 sequence is 14 residues long. DNA of the CDR3: TGCGCCAGCAGCCAAGGGCAGTCTAACTATGGCTACACCTTC. Its translation is CASSQGQSNYGYTF.

This clone was recorded a few times. The chain joins TRBV4-1 to TRBJ2-1; 7 bases match TRBD2. The CDR3 length is 16 residues. J lost 2 bases, V lost 3 bases, and 7 bases had no gene match. CDR1 and CDR2 from the germline V gene are MGHRA and YSYEKL. The CDR3, as DNA: TGCGCCAGCAGCCAGGGGCCCGGGGGGACCTACAATGAGCAGTTCTTC. Translation gives CASSQGPGGTYNEQFF.

The rearrangement links TRBV18 to TRBJ2-1; D gene ambiguous. Germline assignment: CDR1 KGHSH and CDR2 LQKENI. With 2 bases removed from V and 0 bases from J, the gap between germline ends came to 14 bases. This CDR3 spans 17 amino acids. The CDR3 DNA reads as TGTGCCAGCTCACCAAATAGCCCGCAGAGCTCCTACAATGAGCAGTTCTTC. Translating it yields CASSPNSPQSSYNEQFF.

This clone showed up just a few times. V is TRBV6-6 and J is TRBJ2-1; perhaps TRBD2 as D (5 bases). V lost 0 bases and J lost 15, with 12 bases in between. The CDR3 length is 12 residues. CDR1 is MNHNY, CDR2 SVGAGI, per germline (reference sequence). The CDR3 loop reads CASSYSGGSGFF. The CDR3 region has the DNA TGTGCCAGCAGTTACTCGGGTGGGAGTGGGTTCTTC.

V is TRBV5-4 and J is TRBJ2-2; no definite D call. This CDR3 has 15 residues. Germline CDR1 SGHNT, CDR2 YYREEE (reference sequence). Between the trimmed V and J ends, which lost 0 bases and 3 bases, there was a span of 9 bases. As DNA, the CDR3 is TGTGCCAGCAGCTTGGACAGAACTGACACCGGGGAGCTGTTTTTT. Its protein is CASSLDRTDTGELFF.

The chain uses TRBV7-9 and TRBJ1-4; D call uncertain. The CDR3 is 14 residues long. Germline V CDR1 and CDR2: SEHNR, FQNEAQ (reference sequence). V dropped 5 bases and J dropped 0 bases, with 7 bases sitting between them. The CDR3 loop is CASSLQATNEKLFF. For the CDR3, the DNA is TGTGCCAGCAGCCTCCAGGCAACTAATGAAAAACTGTTTTTT.

This clone was detected a few times. The chain links TRBV5-4 to TRBJ2-5; D is perhaps TRBD1 (8 bases). The CDR3 totals 17 residues. Germline V gene data show CDR1 as SGHNT and CDR2 as YYREEE (reference sequence). DNA for the CDR3: TGTGCAGAAGGGGCGGGAGACAGGGGACGCGCACAAGAGACCCAGTACTTC. Amino acid sequence: CAEGAGDRGRAQETQYF.

This clone has more than one count but fewer than ten. V is TRBV7-9 and J is TRBJ2-2, with TRBD1 matching 10 bases. V gave up 5 bases and J gave up 3 bases; unmatched junction bases: 3. Germline V lookup: CDR1 SEHNR, CDR2 FQNEAQ (reference sequence). The CDR3 has 15 residues. Here the CDR3 reads CASSAGTGDTGELFF. DNA for the CDR3: TGTGCCAGCAGCGCAGGGACAGGGGACACCGGGGAGCTGTTTTTT. Combining the CDR3 with reference TRBV7-9 and TRBJ2-2 gives the whole variable domain DTGVSQNPRHKITKRGQNVTFRCDPISEHNRLYWYRQTLGQGPEFLTYFQNEAQLEKSRLLSDRFSAERPKGSFSTLEIQRTEQGDSAMYLCASSAGTGDTGELFFGEGSRLTVL.

This clone appeared a few times. CDR3 DNA: TGTGCCAGCAGCTTTCGGCGGGAGGGCCCAGATACGCAGTATTTT. Protein: CASSFRREGPDTQYF. This chain uses TRBV7-9 with TRBJ2-3; 9 positions match TRBD2. The V gene's germline CDR1 is SEHNR and CDR2 FQNEAQ (reference sequence). The junction had 5 bases not matched to a gene; V was cut back by 3 bases and J by 4 bases. The CDR3 sequence is 15 residues long.

J is TRBJ2-3 and V is TRBV5-1; 11 bases line up with TRBD2. This CDR3 comprises 16 residues. Germline V gives CDR1 SGHRS, CDR2 YFSETQ. Trimming cost V 0 bases and J 5 bases; bases outside gene matches: 5. CDR3 nucleotide sequence: TGCGCCAGCAGCTTGGCCGGACTAGCGGGCTTAGATACGCAGTATTTT. This codes for CASSLAGLAGLDTQYF.

The chain uses TRBV6-5 and TRBJ1-1, with TRBD1 matching over 8 bases. The trim removed 3 bases at V and 4 bases at J, leaving 10 bases unmatched. The CDR3 is made up of 16 amino acids. Looked up from germline, CDR1 is MNHEY and CDR2 is SVGAGI. The CDR3 loop reads CASSYGRGPRGTEAFF. The DNA for the CDR3 is TGTGCCAGCAGTTATGGCAGGGGGCCACGGGGCACTGAAGCTTTCTTT.

This clone came up a few times. Within the sample, other DNA sequences also encode this same CDR3. The chain combines TRBV5-1 with TRBJ2-1; TRBD2 matches at 8 bases. The CDR3 runs to 13 residues. Trimming at V came to 0 bases and at J to 7 bases, leaving 0 bases not matched to a gene. The germline CDR1 and CDR2 sequences are SGHRS and YFSETQ. The CDR3 is CASSLGLANEQFF. The CDR3 DNA follows: TGCGCCAGCAGCTTGGGACTAGCGAATGAGCAGTTCTTC.

This chain joins TRBV5-6 and TRBJ2-5; D remains ambiguous. From germline, CDR1 is SGHDT and CDR2 YYEEEE. Trimming left V 0 bases short and J 7 bases short, with 4 bases between. The CDR3 is made up of 11 amino acids. Here the CDR3 DNA reads TGTGCCAGCAGCTTGGACGGGACCCAGTACTTC. Translation gives CASSLDGTQYF.

This clone was observed a handful of times. V is TRBV28 and J is TRBJ2-1, with 7 bases identical to TRBD2. The CDR3 runs to 15 residues. Unmatched junction bases numbered 6, after V lost 6 bases and J lost 1 base. Germline loops: CDR1 MDHEN, CDR2 SYDVKM. The CDR3 DNA reads as TGTGCCAGCAGGTCTAGCGGAGGTTCCTACAATGAGCAGTTCTTC. It specifies CASRSSGGSYNEQFF.

This clone was found a few times. The chain has TRBV5-1 and TRBJ2-7, with a possible D match to TRBD1 (6 bases). This CDR3 comprises 14 residues. Germline lookup yields CDR1 SGHRS and CDR2 YFSETQ. V dropped 4 bases and J dropped 3 bases, with 14 bases sitting between them. This chain's CDR3 is CASSNGQIYYEQYF. CDR3 coding DNA: TGCGCCAGCAGCAACGGACAGATCTACTACGAGCAGTACTTC.